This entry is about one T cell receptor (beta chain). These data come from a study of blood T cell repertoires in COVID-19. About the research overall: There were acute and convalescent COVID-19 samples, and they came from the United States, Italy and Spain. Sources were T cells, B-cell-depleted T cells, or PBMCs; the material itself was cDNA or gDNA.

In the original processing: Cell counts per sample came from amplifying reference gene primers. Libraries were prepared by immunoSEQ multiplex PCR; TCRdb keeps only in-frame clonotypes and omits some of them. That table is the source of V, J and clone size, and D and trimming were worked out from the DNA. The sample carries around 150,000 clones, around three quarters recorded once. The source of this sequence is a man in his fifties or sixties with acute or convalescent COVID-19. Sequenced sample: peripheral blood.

CDR3 in amino acids: CASSPYGRDTEAFF. The CDR3 DNA sequence: TGTGCCAGCAGCCCCTACGGTCGGGACACTGAAGCTTTCTTT. This sequence joins TRBV5-4 and TRBJ1-1; D is undetermined. The CDR3 loop spans 14 amino acids. Germline CDR1 is SGHNT and CDR2 is YYREEE (reference sequence). Deletions cut 4 bases from V and 3 bases from J, with 13 bases between.